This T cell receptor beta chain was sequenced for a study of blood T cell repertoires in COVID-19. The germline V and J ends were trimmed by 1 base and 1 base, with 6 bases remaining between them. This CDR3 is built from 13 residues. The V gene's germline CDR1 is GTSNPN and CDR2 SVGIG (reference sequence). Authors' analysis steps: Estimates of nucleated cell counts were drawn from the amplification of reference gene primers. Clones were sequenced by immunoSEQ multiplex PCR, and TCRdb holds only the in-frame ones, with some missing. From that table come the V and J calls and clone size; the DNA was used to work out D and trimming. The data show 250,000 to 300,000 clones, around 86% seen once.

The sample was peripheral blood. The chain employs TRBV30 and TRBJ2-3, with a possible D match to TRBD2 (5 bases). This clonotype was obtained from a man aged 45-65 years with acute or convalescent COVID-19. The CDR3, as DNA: TGTGCCTGGAGTGACGGGGGCACAGATACGCAGTATTTT. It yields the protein CAWSDGGTDTQYF.